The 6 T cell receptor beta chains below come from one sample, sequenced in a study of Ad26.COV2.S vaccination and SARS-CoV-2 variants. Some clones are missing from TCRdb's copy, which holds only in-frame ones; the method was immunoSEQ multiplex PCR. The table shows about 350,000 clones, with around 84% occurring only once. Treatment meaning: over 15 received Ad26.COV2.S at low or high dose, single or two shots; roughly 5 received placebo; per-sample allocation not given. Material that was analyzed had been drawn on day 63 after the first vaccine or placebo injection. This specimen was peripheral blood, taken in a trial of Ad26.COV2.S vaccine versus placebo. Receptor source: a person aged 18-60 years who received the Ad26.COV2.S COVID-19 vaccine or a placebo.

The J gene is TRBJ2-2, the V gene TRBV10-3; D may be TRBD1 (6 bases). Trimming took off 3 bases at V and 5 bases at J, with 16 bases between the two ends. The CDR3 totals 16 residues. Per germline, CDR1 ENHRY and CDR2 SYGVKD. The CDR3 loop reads CAISDPGHYTTGELFF. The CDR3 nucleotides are TGTGCCATCAGTGACCCGGGACACTATACAACCGGGGAGCTGTTTTTT.

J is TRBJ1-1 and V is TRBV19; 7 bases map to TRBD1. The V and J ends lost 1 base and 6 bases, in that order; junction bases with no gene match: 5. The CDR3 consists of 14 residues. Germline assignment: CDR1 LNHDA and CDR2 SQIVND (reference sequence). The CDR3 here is CASSIGGGQPEAFF. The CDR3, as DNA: TGTGCCAGTAGTATAGGCGGGGGACAGCCTGAAGCTTTCTTT.

Here the CDR3 reads CSVTPRVGGNEQFF. In nucleotides, the CDR3 is TGCAGCGTTACCCCGCGGGTGGGGGGAAATGAGCAGTTCTTC. V is TRBV29-1 and J is TRBJ2-1; tentative D call: TRBD2 (6 bases). The CDR3 is made up of 14 amino acids. CDR1 is SQVTM, CDR2 ANQGSEA, per germline. The V gene lost 5 bases and the J gene lost 7 bases, with 18 bases spanning the gap.

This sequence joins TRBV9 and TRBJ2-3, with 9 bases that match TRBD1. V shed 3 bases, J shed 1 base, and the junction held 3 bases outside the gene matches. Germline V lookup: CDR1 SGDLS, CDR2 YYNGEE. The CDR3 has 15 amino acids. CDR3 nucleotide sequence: TGTGCCAGCAGCGGGACAGGGGCCCGCACAGATACGCAGTATTTT. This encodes CASSGTGARTDTQYF.

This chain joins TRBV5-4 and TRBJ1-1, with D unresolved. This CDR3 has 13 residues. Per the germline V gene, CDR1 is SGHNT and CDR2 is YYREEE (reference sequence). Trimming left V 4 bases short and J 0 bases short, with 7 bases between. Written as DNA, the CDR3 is TGTGCCAGCAGCCCGGCGATGAACACTGAAGCTTTCTTT. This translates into CASSPAMNTEAFF.

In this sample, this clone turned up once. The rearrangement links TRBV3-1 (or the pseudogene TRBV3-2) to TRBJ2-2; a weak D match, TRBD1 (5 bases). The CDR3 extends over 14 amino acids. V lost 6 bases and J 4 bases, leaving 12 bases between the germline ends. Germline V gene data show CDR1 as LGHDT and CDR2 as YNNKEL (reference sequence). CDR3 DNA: TGTGCCAGCAGGGGTGGACACAGCACCGGGGAGCTGTTTTTT. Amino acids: CASRGGHSTGELFF.